This T cell receptor beta chain was retrieved from a study of T cells in Graves' hyperthyroidism and ophthalmopathy. Researchers amplified the TCR beta CDR3 regions from RNA transcripts. First-round RT-PCR targeting the TCR CDR3 was performed with the HTBI primer set. TCRdb processed the multiplex PCR reads anew with MiXCR; each CDR3 protein has one entry. The table has about 740,000 distinct CDR3 sequences, approximately 14% seen once; the top ten hold 9.5% to 13%. Findings of the study overall: Blood shared most expanded thyroid clonotypes above 0.001.

This clonotype has a count of ten or more. Its target is not known. The TCR sequence derives from a young woman with Graves' hyperthyroidism. The sequenced material came from blood.

This chain's CDR3 is CASSPQPGSTDTQYF. CDR3 nucleotide sequence: TGTGCCAGCAGCCCGCAGCCCGGGAGTACAGATACGCAGTATTTT. The V and J genes are TRBV7-3 and TRBJ2-3, with D perhaps TRBD2 (6 bases). Germline V gene sequence: CDR1 SGHTA, CDR2 FQGTGA. The germline V and J ends were trimmed by 5 bases and 3 bases, with 15 bases remaining between them. The CDR3 consists of 15 residues.